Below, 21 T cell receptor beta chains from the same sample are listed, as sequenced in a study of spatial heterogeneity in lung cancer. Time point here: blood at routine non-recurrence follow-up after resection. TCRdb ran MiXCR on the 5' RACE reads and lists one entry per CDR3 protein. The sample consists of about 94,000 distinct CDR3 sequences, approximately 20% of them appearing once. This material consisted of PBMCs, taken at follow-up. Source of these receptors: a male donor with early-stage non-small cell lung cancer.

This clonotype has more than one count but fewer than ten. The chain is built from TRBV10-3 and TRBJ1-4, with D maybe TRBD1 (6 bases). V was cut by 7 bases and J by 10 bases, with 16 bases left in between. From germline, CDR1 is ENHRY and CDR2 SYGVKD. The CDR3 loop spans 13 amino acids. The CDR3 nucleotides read TGTGCCATCACCCCAGGGGAGGGTGGAAAACTGTTTTTT. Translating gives CAITPGEGGKLFF.

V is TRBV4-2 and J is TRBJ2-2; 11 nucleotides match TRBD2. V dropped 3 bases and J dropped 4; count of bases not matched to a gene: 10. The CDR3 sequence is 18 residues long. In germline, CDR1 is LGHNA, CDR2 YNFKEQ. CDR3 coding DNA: TGTGCCAGCAGCCAGGGATTAATAGCGGGAGGGGTCACCGGGGAGCTGTTTTTT. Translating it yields CASSQGLIAGGVTGELFF.

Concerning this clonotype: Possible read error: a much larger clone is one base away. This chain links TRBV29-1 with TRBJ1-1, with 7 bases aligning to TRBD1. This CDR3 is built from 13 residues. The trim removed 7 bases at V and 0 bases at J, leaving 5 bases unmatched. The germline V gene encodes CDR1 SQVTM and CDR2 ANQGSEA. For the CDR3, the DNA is TGCAGCGCAGACAGGGCCCTGAACACTGAAGCTTTCTTT. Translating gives CSADRALNTEAFF.

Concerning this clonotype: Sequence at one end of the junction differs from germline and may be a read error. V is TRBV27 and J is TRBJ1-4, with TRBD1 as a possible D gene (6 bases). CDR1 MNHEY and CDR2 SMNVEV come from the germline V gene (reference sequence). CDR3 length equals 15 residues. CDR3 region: CATSRGGGFYEKLFF. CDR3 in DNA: TGTGCCACCAGTCGGGGAGGGGGTTTCTATGAAAAACTGTTTTTT.

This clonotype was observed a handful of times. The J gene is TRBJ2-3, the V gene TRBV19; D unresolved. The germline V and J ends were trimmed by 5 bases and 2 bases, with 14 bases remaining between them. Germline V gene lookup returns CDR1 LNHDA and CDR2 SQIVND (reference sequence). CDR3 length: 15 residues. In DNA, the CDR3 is TGTGCCAGTAGTCCCCAAAGGGTTGCCACAGATACGCAGTATTTT. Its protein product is CASSPQRVATDTQYF. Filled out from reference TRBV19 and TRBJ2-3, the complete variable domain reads DGGITQSPKYLFRKEGQNVTLSCEQNLNHDAMYWYRQDPGQGLRLIYYSQIVNDFQKGDIAEGYSVSREKKESFPLTVTSAQKNPTAFYLCASSPQRVATDTQYFGPGTRLTVL.

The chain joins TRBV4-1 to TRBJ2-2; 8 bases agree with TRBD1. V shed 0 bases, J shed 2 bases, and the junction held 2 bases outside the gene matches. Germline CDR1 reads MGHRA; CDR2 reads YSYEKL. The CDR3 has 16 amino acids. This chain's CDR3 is CASSQDAGGNTGELFF. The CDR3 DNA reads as TGCGCCAGCAGCCAAGATGCAGGGGGCAACACCGGGGAGCTGTTTTTT.

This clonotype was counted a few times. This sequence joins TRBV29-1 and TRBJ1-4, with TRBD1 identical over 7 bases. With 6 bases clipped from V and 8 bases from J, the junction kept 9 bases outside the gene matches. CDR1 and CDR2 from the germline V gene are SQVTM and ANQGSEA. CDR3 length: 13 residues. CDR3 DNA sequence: TGCAGCGTCGGGACAGCACGGAACGAAAAACTGTTTTTT. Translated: CSVGTARNEKLFF.

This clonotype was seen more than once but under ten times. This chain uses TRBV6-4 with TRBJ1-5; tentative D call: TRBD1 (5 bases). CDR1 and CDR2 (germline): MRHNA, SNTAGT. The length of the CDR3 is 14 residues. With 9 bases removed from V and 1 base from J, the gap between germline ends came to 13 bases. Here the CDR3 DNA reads TGTGCCAGAAGCAGGGCCCCAAGCAATCAGCCCCAGCATTTT. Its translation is CARSRAPSNQPQHF.

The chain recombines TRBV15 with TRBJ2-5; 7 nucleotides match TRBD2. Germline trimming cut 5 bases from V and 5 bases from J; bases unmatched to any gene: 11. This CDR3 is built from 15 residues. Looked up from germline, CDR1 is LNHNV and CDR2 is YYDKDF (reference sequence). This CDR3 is CATSRAVTSFETQYF. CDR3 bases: TGTGCCACCAGCCGAGCCGTGACTAGCTTTGAGACCCAGTACTTC.

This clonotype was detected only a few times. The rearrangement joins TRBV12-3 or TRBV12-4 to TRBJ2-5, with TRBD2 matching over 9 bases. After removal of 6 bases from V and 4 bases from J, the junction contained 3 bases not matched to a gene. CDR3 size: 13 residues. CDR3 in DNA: TGTGCCAGCAGGAGAGCGGGAGGAGAGACCCAGTACTTC. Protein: CASRRAGGETQYF.

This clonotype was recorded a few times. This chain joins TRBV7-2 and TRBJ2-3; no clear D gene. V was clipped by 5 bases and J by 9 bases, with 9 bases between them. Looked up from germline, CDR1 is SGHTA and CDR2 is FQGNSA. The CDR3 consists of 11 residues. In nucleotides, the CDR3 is TGTGCCAGCAGCACCGGCCAGACGCAGTATTTT. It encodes CASSTGQTQYF.

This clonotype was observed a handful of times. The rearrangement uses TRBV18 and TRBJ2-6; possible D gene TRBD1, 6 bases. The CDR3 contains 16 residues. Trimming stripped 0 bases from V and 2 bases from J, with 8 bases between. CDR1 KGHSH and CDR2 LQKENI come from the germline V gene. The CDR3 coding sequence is TGTGCCAGCTCACCACCGAACAGGGCTGGGGCCAACGTCCTGACTTTC. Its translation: CASSPPNRAGANVLTF.

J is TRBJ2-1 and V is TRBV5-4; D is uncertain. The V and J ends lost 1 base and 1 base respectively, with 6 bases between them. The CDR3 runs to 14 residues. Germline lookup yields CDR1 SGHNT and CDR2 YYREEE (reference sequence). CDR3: CASSLPLSYNEQFF. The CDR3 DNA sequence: TGTGCCAGCAGCTTGCCGCTATCCTACAATGAGCAGTTCTTC.

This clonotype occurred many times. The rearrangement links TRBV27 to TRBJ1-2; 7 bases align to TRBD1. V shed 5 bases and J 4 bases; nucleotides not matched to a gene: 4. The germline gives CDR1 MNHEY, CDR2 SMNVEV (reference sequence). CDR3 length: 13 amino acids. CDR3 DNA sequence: TGTGCCAGCAGTCTCGGGACAGCCTATGGCTACACCTTC. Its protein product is CASSLGTAYGYTF.

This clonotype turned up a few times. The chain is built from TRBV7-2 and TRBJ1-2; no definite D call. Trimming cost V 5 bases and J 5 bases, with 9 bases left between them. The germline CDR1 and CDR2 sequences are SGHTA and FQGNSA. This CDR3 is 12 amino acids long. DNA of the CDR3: TGTGCCAGCAGCCCGGGGTTTTATGGCTACACCTTC. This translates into CASSPGFYGYTF. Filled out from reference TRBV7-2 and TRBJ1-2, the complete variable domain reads GAGVSQSPSNKVTEKGKDVELRCDPISGHTALYWYRQSLGQGLEFLIYFQGNSAPDKSGLPSDRFSAERTGGSVSTLTIQRTQQEDSAVYLCASSPGFYGYTFGSGTRLTVV.

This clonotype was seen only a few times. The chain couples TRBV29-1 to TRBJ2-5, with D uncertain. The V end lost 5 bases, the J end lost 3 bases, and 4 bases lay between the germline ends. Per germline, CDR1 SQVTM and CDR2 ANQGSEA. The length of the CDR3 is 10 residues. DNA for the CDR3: TGCAGCGTTAATGAAGAGACCCAGTACTTC. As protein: CSVNEETQYF. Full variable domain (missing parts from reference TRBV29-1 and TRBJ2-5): SAVISQKPSRDICQRGTSLTIQCQVDSQVTMMFWYRQQPGQSLTLIATANQGSEATYESGFVIDKFPISRPNLTFSTLTVSNMSPEDSSIYLCSVNEETQYFGPGTRLLVL.

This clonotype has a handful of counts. The CDR3 sequence: CSVEVENQPQHF. The CDR3 coding sequence is TGCAGCGTTGAAGTGGAGAATCAGCCCCAGCATTTT. The V and J genes are TRBV29-1 and TRBJ1-5; D unresolved. V lost 1 base and J 4 bases, leaving 5 bases between the germline ends. Germline V lookup: CDR1 SQVTM, CDR2 ANQGSEA. The CDR3 sequence is 12 residues long.

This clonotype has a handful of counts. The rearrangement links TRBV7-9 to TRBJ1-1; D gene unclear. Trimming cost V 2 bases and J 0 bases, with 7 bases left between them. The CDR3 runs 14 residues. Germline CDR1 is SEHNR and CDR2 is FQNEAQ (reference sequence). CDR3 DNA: TGTGCCAGCAGCTTATCCAGTATGAACACTGAAGCTTTCTTT. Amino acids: CASSLSSMNTEAFF.

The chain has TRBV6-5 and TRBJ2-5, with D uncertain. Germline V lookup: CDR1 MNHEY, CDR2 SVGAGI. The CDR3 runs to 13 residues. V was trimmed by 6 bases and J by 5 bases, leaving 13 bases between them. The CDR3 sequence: CASSPFGGETQYF. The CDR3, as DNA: TGTGCCAGCAGCCCCTTCGGCGGCGAGACCCAGTACTTC.

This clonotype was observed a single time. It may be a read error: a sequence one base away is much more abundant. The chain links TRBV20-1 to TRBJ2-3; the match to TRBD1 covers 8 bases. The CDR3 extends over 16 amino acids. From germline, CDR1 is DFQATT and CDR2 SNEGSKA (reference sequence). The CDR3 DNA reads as TGCAGAGCTAGGGGGCTAAGACAGGGGCGCACAGATACGCAGTATTTT. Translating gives CRARGLRQGRTDTQYF.

In nucleotides, the CDR3 is TGTGCCAGCAGCGTAGCCCTGATCACAGATACGCAGTATTTT. It encodes CASSVALITDTQYF. This rearrangement joins TRBV9 to TRBJ2-3; D gene unclear. Germline values: CDR1 SGDLS, CDR2 YYNGEE. Trimming took 0 bases from V and 2 from J, leaving 7 bases between them. The length of the CDR3 is 14 residues.